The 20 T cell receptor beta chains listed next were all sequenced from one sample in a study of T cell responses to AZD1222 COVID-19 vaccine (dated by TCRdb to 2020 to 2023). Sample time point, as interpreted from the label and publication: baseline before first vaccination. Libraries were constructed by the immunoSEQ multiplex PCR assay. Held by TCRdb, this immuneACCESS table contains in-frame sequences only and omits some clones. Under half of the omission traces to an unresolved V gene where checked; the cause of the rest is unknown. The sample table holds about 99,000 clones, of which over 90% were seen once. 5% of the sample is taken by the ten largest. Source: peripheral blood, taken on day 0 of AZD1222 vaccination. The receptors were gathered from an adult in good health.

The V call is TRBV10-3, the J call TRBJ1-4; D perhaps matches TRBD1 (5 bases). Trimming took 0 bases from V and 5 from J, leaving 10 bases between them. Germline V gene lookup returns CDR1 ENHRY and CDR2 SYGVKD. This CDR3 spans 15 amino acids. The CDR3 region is CAISESRGGNEKLFF. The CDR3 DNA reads TGTGCCATCAGTGAGTCGCGGGGGGGAAATGAAAAACTGTTTTTT.

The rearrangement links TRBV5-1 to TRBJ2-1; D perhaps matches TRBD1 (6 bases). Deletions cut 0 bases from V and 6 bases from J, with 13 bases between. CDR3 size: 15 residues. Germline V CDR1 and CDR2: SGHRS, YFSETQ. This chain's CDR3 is CASSLGPFRGNEQFF. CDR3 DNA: TGCGCCAGCAGCTTGGGTCCCTTCAGGGGCAATGAGCAGTTCTTC.

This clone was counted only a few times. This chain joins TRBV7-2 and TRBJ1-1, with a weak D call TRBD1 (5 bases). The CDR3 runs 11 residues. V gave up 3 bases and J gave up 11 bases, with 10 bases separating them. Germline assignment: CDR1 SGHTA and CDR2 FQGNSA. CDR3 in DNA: TGTGCCAGCAGCTTTCTAAACAGGGCTTTCTTT. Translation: CASSFLNRAFF.

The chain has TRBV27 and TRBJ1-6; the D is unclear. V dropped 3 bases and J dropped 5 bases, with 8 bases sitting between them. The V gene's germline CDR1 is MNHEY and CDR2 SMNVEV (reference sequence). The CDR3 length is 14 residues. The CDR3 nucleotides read TGTGCCAGCAGTTTTTTGGTGGATAATTCACCCCTCCACTTT. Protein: CASSFLVDNSPLHF.

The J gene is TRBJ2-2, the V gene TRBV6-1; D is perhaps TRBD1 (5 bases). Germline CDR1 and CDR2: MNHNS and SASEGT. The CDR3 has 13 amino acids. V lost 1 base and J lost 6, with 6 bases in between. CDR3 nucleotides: TGTGCCAGCAGTGAAGACAGGCCCGGGGAGCTGTTTTTT. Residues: CASSEDRPGELFF.

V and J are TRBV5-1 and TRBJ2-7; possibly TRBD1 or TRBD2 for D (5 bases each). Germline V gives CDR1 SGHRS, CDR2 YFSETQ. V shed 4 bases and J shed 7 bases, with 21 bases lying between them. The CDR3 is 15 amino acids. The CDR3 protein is CASSQSDTFPGEQYF. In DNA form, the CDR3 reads TGCGCCAGCAGCCAATCGGACACCTTCCCGGGAGAGCAGTACTTC.

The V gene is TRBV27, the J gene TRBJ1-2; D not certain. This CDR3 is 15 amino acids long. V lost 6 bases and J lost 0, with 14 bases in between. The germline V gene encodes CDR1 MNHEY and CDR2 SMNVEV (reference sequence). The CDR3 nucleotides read TGTGCCAGCAGCCCCGGGTCAGCCACTAACTATGGCTACACCTTC. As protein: CASSPGSATNYGYTF.

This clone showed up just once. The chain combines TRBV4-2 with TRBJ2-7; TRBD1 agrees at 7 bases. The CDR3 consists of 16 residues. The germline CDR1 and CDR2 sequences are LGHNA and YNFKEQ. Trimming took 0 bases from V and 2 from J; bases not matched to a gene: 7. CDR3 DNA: TGTGCCAGCAGCCAAGATGTGAGGCAGGGGGCCTACGAGCAGTACTTC. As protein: CASSQDVRQGAYEQYF.

The CDR3 bases are TGCGCCAGCGGCGGGACCACCGGGGAGCTGTTTTTT. Protein product: CASGGTTGELFF. The V gene is TRBV5-1, the J gene TRBJ2-2; D perhaps matches TRBD2 (6 bases). CDR1 is SGHRS and CDR2 is YFSETQ in the germline V gene. The CDR3 loop spans 12 amino acids. V dropped 7 bases and J dropped 4 bases, with 8 bases sitting between them.

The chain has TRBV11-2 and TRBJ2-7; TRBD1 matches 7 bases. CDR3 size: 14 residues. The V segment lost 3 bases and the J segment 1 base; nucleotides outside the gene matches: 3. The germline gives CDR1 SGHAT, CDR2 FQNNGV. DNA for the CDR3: TGTGCCAGCAGCTTCCAGGGGGAATCCTACGAGCAGTACTTC. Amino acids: CASSFQGESYEQYF.

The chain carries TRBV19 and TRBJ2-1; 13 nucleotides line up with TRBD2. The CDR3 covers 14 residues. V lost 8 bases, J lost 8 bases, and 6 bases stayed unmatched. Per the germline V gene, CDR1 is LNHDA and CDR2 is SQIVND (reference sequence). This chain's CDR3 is CASRTSGSKDEQFF. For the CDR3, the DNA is TGTGCCAGTCGGACTAGCGGGAGTAAAGATGAGCAGTTCTTC.

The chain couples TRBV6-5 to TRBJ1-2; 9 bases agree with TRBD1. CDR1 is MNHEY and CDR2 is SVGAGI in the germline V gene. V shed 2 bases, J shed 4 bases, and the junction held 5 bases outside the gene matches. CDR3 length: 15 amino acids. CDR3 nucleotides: TGTGCCAGCAGTTACCCCGACAGGGGGATCTATGGCTACACCTTC. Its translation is CASSYPDRGIYGYTF.

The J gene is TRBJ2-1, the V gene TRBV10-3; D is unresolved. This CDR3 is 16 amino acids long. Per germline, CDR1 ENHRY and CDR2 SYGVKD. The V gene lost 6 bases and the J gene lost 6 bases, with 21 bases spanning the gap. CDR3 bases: TGTGCCATCAGAGACGATCGGGCCCTAGGCGGCAATGAGCAGTTCTTC. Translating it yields CAIRDDRALGGNEQFF.

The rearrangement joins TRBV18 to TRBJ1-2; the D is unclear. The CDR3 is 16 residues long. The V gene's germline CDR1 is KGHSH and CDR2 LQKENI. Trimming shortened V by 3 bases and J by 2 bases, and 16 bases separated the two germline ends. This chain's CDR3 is CASSPFNRPNNYGYTF. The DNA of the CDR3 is TGTGCCAGCTCACCTTTCAACCGGCCTAACAACTATGGCTACACCTTC.

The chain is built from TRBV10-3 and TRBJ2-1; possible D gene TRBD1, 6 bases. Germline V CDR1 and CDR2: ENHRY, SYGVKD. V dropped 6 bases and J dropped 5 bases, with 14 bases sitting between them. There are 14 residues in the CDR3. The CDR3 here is CAISTGWSDNEQFF. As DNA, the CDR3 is TGTGCCATCAGCACAGGGTGGTCGGACAATGAGCAGTTCTTC.

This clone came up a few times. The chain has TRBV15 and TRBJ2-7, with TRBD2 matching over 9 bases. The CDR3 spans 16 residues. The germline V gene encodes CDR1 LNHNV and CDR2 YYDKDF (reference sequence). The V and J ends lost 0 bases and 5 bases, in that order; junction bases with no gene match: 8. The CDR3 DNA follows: TGTGCCACCAGCAGAGAGGGTGGCGGGAGGGCCCACGAGCAGTACTTC. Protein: CATSREGGGRAHEQYF.

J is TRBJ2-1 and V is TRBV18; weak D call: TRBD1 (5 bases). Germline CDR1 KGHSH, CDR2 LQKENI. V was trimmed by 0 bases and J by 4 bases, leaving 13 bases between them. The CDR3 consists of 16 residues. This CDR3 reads CASSPPQGIIYNEQFF. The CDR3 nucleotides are TGTGCCAGCTCACCACCGCAGGGTATCATATACAATGAGCAGTTCTTC.

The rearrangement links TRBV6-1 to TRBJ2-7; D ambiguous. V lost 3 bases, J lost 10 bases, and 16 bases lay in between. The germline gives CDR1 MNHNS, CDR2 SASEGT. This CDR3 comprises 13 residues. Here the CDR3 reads CASSDLLKTHQYF. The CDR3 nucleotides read TGTGCCAGCAGTGACCTTTTGAAGACTCATCAGTACTTC.

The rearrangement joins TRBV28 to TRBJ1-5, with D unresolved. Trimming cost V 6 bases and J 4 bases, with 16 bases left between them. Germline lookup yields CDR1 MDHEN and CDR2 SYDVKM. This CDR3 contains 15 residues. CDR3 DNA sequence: TGTGCCAGCAGAAGGGTCCAACTAGCGAATCAGCCCCAGCATTTT. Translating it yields CASRRVQLANQPQHF.

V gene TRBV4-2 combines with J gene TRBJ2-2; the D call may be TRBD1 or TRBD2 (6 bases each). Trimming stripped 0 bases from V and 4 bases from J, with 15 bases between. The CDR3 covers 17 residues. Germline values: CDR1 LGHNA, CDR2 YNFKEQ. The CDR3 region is CASSQDAGGRGTGELFF. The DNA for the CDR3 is TGTGCCAGCAGCCAAGATGCCGGGGGCCGCGGCACCGGGGAGCTGTTTTTT.